This TCR beta chain was sequenced in a study of T-cell reconstitution after alpha-beta-depleted transplantation in children. The ends were cut back, 5 bases at V and 2 bases at J, with 12 bases in the middle. The CDR3 length is 14 residues. Looked up from germline, CDR1 is SEHNR and CDR2 is FQNEAQ (reference sequence). This clonotype showed up just a few times. Unique molecular identifiers were used to barcode this TCRbeta library. A single record per CDR3 protein comes from TCRdb applying MiXCR to the PCR reads. Among 300,000 to 400,000 distinct CDR3 sequences listed, about a quarter were seen once. The material was PBMCs, mostly from graft donor cells, obtained 180 days after TCRalphabeta/CD19-depleted stem cell transplant. The chain recombines TRBV7-9 with TRBJ2-5; no clear D. This TCR was recovered from a male patient under 18 who had a stem cell transplant for acute lymphoblastic leukemia, so the T cells may come from the graft donor. This CDR3 reads CASSPPVVQETQYF. CDR3 in DNA: TGTGCCAGCAGCCCGCCTGTAGTTCAAGAGACCCAGTACTTC.